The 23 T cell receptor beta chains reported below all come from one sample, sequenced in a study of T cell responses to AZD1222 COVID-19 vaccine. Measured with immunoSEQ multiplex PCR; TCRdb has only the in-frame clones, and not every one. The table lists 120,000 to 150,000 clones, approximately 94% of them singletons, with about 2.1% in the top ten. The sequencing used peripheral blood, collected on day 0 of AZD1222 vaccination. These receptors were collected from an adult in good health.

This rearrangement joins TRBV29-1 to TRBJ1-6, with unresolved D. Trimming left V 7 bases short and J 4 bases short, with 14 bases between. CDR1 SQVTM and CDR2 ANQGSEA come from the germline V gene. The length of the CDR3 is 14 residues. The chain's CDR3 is CSDVPVSYNSPLHF. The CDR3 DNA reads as TGCAGCGACGTCCCCGTGTCGTATAATTCACCCCTCCACTTT.

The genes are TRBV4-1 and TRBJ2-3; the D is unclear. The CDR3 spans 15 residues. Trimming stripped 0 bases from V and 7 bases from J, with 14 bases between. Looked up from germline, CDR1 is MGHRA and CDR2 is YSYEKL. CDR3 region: CASSQEGPARYTQYF. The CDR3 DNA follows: TGCGCCAGCAGCCAAGAGGGCCCGGCAAGATATACGCAGTATTTT.

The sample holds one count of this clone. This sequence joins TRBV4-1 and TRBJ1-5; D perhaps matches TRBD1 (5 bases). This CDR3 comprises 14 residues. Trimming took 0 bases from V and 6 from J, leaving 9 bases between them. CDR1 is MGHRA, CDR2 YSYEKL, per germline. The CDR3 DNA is TGCGCCAGCAGCCAAGAGGGGCCGGTTCAGCCCCAGCATTTT. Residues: CASSQEGPVQPQHF.

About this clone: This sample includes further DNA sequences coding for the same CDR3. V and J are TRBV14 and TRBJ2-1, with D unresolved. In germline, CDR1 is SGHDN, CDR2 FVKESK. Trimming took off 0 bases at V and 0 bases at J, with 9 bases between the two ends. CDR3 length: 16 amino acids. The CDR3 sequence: CASSQDPTDSYNEQFF. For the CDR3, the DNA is TGTGCCAGCAGCCAAGACCCCACCGACTCCTACAATGAGCAGTTCTTC. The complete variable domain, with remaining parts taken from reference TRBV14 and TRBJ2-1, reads EAGVTQFPSHSVIEKGQTVTLRCDPISGHDNLYWYRRVMGKEIKFLLHFVKESKQDESGMPNNRFLAERTGGTYSTLKVQPAELEDSGVYFCASSQDPTDSYNEQFFGPGTRLTVL.

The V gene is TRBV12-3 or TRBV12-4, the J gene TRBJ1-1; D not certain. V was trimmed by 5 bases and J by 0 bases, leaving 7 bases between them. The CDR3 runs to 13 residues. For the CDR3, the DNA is TGTGCCAGCAGTCGCCGACTGAACACTGAAGCTTTCTTT. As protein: CASSRRLNTEAFF.

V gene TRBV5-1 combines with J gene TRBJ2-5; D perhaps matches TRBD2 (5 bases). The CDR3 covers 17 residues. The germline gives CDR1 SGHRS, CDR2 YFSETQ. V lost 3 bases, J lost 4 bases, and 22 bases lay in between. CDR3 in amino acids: CASSWADGGSVGETQYF. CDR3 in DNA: TGCGCCAGCAGCTGGGCCGATGGCGGGTCAGTTGGAGAGACCCAGTACTTC.

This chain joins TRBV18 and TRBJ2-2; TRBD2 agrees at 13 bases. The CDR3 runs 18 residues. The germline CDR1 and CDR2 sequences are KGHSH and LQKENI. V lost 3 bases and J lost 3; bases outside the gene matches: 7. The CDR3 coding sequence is TGTGCCAGCTCACCGGCTGGACTAGCGGGAGTCTACACCGGGGAGCTGTTTTTT. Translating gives CASSPAGLAGVYTGELFF.

CDR3 in DNA: TGCAGCGTTGACAGGGGGGACGGCTACACCTTC. Amino acid sequence: CSVDRGDGYTF. V and J are TRBV29-1 and TRBJ1-2; TRBD1 matches 7 bases. The CDR3 is made up of 11 amino acids. Germline values: CDR1 SQVTM, CDR2 ANQGSEA. With 3 bases clipped from V and 8 bases from J, the junction kept 3 bases outside the gene matches.

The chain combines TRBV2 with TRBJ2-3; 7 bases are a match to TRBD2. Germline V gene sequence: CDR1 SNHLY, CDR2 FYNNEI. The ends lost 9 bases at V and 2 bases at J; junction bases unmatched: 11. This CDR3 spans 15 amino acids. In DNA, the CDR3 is TGTGCCAGGCGGGGGACTCGCCCTTACACAGATACGCAGTATTTT. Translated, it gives CARRGTRPYTDTQYF.

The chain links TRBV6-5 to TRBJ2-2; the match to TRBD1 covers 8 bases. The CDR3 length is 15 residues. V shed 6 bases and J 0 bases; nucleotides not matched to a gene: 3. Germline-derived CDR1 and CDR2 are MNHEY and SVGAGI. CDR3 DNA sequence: TGTGCCAGCAGGACGGACAGGGCGAACACCGGGGAGCTGTTTTTT. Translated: CASRTDRANTGELFF.

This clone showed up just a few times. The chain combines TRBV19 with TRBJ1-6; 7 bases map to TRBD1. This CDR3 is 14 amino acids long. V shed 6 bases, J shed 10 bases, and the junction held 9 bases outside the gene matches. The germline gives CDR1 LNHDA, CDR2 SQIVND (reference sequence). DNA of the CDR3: TGTGCCAGTAGCCAGACAGGGTTTGGCTCACCCCTCCACTTT. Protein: CASSQTGFGSPLHF.

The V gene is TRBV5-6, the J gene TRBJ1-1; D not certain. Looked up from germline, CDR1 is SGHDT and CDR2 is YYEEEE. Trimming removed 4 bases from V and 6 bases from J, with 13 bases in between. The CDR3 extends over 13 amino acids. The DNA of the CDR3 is TGTGCCAGCAGCCTGCTGGGGTACTCTGAAGCTTTCTTT. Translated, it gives CASSLLGYSEAFF.

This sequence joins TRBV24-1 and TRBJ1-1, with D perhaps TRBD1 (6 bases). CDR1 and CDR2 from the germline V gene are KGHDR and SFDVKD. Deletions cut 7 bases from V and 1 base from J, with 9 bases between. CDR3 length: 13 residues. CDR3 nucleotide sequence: TGTGCCACCAGGGACAGCGAGAACACTGAAGCTTTCTTT. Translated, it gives CATRDSENTEAFF.

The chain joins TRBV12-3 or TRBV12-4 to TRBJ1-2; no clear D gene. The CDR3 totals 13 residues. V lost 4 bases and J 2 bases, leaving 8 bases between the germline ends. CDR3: CASSYSTNYGYTF. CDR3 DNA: TGTGCCAGCAGTTACAGCACGAACTATGGCTACACCTTC.

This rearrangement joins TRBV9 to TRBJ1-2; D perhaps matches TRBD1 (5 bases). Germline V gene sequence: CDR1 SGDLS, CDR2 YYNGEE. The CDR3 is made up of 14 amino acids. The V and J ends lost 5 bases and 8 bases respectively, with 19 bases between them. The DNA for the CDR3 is TGTGCCAGCAGTCGCCATGGGACCCAGCAAGGCTACACCTTC. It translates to CASSRHGTQQGYTF.

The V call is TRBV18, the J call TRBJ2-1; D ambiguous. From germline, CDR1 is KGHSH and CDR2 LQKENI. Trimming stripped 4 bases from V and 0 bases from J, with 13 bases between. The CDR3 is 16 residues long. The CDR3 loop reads CASSLVALSSYNEQFF. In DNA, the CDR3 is TGTGCCAGCTCACTCGTGGCACTGAGCTCCTACAATGAGCAGTTCTTC.

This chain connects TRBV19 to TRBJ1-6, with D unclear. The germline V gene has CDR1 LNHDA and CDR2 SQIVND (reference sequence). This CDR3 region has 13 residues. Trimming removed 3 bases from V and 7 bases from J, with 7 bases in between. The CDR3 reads CASSMQVNSPLHF. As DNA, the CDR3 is TGTGCCAGTAGTATGCAGGTGAATTCACCCCTCCACTTT.

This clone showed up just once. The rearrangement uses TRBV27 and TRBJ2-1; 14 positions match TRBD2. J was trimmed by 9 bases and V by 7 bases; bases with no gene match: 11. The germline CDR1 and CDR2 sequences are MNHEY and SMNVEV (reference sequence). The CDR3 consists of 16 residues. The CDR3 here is CASTVSGTSGSTEQFF. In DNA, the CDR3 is TGTGCCAGCACGGTATCCGGGACTAGCGGGAGTACTGAGCAGTTCTTC.

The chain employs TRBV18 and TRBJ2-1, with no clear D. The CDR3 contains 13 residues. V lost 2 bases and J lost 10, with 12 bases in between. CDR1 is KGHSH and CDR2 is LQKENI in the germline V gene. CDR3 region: CASSPTVVVEQFF. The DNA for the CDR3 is TGTGCCAGCTCACCAACGGTGGTTGTGGAGCAGTTCTTC.

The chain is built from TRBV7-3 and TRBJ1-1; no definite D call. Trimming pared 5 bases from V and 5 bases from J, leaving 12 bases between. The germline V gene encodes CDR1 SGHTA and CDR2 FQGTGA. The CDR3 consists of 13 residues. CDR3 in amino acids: CASSPKRETEAFF. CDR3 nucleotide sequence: TGTGCCAGCAGCCCCAAAAGGGAAACTGAAGCTTTCTTT.

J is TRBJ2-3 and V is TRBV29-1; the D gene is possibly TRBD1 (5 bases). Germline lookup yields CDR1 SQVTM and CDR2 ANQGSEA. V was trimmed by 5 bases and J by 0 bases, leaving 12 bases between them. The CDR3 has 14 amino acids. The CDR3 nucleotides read TGCAGCGTTCGACAGTCCTCTAGCACAGATACGCAGTATTTT. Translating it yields CSVRQSSSTDTQYF.

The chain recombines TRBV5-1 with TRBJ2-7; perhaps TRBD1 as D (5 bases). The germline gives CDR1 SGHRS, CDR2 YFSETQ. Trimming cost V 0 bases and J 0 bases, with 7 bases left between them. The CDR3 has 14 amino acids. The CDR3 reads CASSLAGFSYEQYF. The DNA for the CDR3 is TGCGCCAGCAGCTTGGCAGGGTTCTCCTACGAGCAGTACTTC.

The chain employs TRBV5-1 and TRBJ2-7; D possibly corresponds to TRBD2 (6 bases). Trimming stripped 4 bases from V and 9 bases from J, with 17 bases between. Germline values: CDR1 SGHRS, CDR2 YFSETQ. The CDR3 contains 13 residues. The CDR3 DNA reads TGCGCCAGCAGCGGGGGACCTCAACTAGCGCAGTACTTC. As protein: CASSGGPQLAQYF.